The T cell receptor beta chain under discussion was sequenced for a study of molecular identifiers for immune sequencing clone quantification. The wider study: Naive CD8 RNA (about 19,000 or 110,000 cells) was divided into five aliquots, with four sequenced.

Sorting captured naive CD8 T cells as CD8+CD4-CCR7+CD45RA+. Remarks on this clonotype: Its antigen is undetermined.

Study-wide points: Effector cells kept over 97% of their molecules in clones above 20 RNA copies, while naive cells kept under 1% there. Even with some 1 million naive cells present, spiked Jurkat TCR RNA from one cell was reportedly detectable.

There are 13 residues in the CDR3. Germline assignment: CDR1 SGHNT and CDR2 YENEEA. V lost 4 bases to trimming and J lost 3 bases; unmatched junction nucleotides: 1. TCRdb recomputed calls from the PCR reads with MiXCR, one row per CDR3 protein. The sample lists some 91,000 distinct CDR3 sequences; around 24% were seen once. The sequence derives from a human donor in good health. Some libraries in this study had Jurkat cell RNA spiked in. This chain links TRBV11-3 with TRBJ2-5; 8 bases align to TRBD1. Input material: naive CD8+ T cells from blood, with Jurkat cell RNA spiked in. Subset specified: FACS-sorted CD8+CD4-CCR7+CD45RA+ naive T cells. The chain's CDR3 is CASSSDREETQYF. CDR3 coding DNA: TGTGCCAGCAGCTCGGACAGGGAAGAGACCCAGTACTTC.